This T cell receptor (beta chain) was captured by sequencing in a study of blood T cell repertoires in COVID-19. At the level of the study: Researchers got acute and convalescent COVID-19 samples from the United States, Italy and Spain.

V was cut by 1 base and J by 0 bases, with 11 bases left in between. The CDR3 runs to 16 residues. Germline assignment: CDR1 SGHRS and CDR2 YFSETQ. Authors' data handling: Amplification from reference gene primers served as the basis for estimated nucleated cell counts. Data came from immunoSEQ multiplex PCR; TCRdb stores just in-frame clones and leaves some out. D and trimming come from the DNA, and the V and J calls and clone size come from that table. This table has 150,000 to 200,000 clones, around 80% appearing once. Recruits, aged roughly 18 to 100 years, lived in 24 US areas. Participant-given clinical history determined each cohort assignment.

This clonotype was sampled from a man aged 50 to 60 who had recovered from COVID-19. Sequencing used PBMCs or T cells enriched from blood (not recorded which). The V gene is TRBV5-1, the J gene TRBJ2-1; maybe TRBD2 (5 bases). The CDR3 loop reads CASSLRAESSYNEQFF. CDR3 bases: TGCGCCAGCAGCTTGCGAGCGGAGAGCTCCTACAATGAGCAGTTCTTC.